A selection of T cell receptor beta chains follows, all from one sample in a study of graft-versus-host responses after intestinal transplantation. Sequencing was performed with immunoSEQ multiplex PCR; in TCRdb, only in-frame clones are kept and a portion is missing. The sample lists tens of thousands of clones; 94% were seen once. The antigens these receptors bind are not known. The source was unstimulated CD4+ T cells sorted from spleen or lymph node cells, collected before transplant. These receptor sequences come from a human donor who was the organ donor for an intestinal transplant. Both conserved end residues are part of each CDR3. D genes are given only for firm matches. Size is stated for part of the rows, as once, few or many counts, or as a class when the clone is expanded.

TRBV10-3	TRBJ2-2	TRBD2	18	few	CAISLIGTSGGNTGELFF	TGTGCCATCAGTCTTATAGGGACTAGCGGGGGGAACACCGGGGAGCTGTTTTTT
TRBV6-6	TRBJ2-7	TRBD1	13	.	CASARTGGHEQYF	TGTGCCAGTGCTCGGACAGGGGGCCACGAGCAGTACTTC
TRBV4-3	TRBJ2-7	.	16	.	CASSQEYGRRIYEQYF	TGCGCCAGCAGCCAAGAATATGGACGGAGGATTTACGAGCAGTACTTC
TRBV5-1	TRBJ2-7	.	12	.	CASSPPGVEQYF	TGCGCCAGCAGCCCTCCGGGGGTAGAGCAGTACTTC
TRBV6-1	TRBJ1-1	.	11	.	CASSKNTEAFF	TGTGCCAGCAGCAAAAACACTGAAGCTTTCTTT
TRBV5-1	TRBJ2-1	.	16	.	CASSLMSAASGNEQFF	TGCGCCAGCAGCTTGATGTCCGCGGCTTCGGGCAATGAGCAGTTCTTC
TRBV28	TRBJ1-3	TRBD1	16	.	CASSQDREVSWDTIYF	TGTGCCAGCAGCCAAGACAGGGAAGTTTCGTGGGACACCATATATTTT
TRBV10-2	TRBJ2-7	.	10	.	CASRSYEQYF	TGCGCCAGCCGCTCCTACGAGCAGTACTTC
TRBV2	TRBJ1-4	TRBD1	15	.	CASSKDRGSNEKLFF	TGTGCCAGCAGTAAGGACAGGGGATCTAATGAAAAACTGTTTTTT
TRBV6-5	TRBJ1-5	.	15	once	CASSVTGYSNQPQHF	TGTGCCAGCAGCGTGACCGGATATAGCAATCAGCCCCAGCATTTT